The text below deals with one T cell receptor (beta chain). Its specificity is unknown. Collection yielded approximately 2.5 ml of blood per donor. The data were taken from a study of monozygotic twins with inflammatory bowel disease. Study-level points and caveats: Resolution of different T cell subtypes was not achieved. Reduced clonotype sharing with other individuals was observed in IBD patients relative to healthy twins, especially with disease activity.

The germline gives CDR1 SEHNR, CDR2 FQNEAQ (reference sequence). This CDR3 has 13 amino acids. Template switching introduced UMIs that contain a 6-nucleotide sample barcode. Reprocessing the 5' RACE reads, TCRdb reports a single entry for every CDR3 protein and omits DNA. In all, the sample yields some 440,000 distinct CDR3 sequences. The receptor was derived from a human donor with ulcerative colitis or Crohn's disease, or a healthy co-twin of an affected twin (not recorded which). The rearrangement links TRBV7-9 to TRBJ2-7. Input material: blood. The CDR3 protein is CASSSGRAYEQYF.